The rows below give T cell receptor beta chains drawn from one sample of a study of blood T cell repertoires in COVID-19. Method: immunoSEQ multiplex PCR; TCRdb's copy keeps in-frame clones and lacks some. The table includes 200,000 to 250,000 clones, 80% to 90% detected once. The material sequenced was peripheral blood. Every receptor here comes from an elderly man with acute or convalescent COVID-19. Each CDR3 is given with its conserved first and last residue. The order of the fields is clone size, CDR3 length, J gene, D gene, V gene, CDR3 DNA, CDR3 protein. A D gene is named only where the DNA matches it firmly. The size entry is marked missing in some rows and otherwise reads once, few, many or a size class.

clone size: .
CDR3 length: 15
J gene: TRBJ1-5
D gene: TRBD1
V gene: TRBV18
CDR3 DNA: TGTGCCAGCTCACCACAGGAGGGGGCGGGTCAGCCCCAGCATTTT
CDR3 protein: CASSPQEGAGQPQHF

clone size: .
CDR3 length: 15
J gene: TRBJ1-3
D gene: .
V gene: TRBV2
CDR3 DNA: TGTGCCAGCAGCCAGGGGCAGTTCGCTGGAAACACCATATATTTT
CDR3 protein: CASSQGQFAGNTIYF

clone size: once
CDR3 length: 14
J gene: TRBJ2-5
D gene: .
V gene: TRBV19
CDR3 DNA: TGTGCCAGTAGTATTAACGGAGGGAAGGAGACCCAGTACTTC
CDR3 protein: CASSINGGKETQYF

clone size: .
CDR3 length: 14
J gene: TRBJ2-1
D gene: .
V gene: TRBV3-1/TRBV3-2
CDR3 DNA: TGTGCCAGCAGCGCTTGGACTGCCTTCGATGAGCAGTTCTTC
CDR3 protein: CASSAWTAFDEQFF

clone size: .
CDR3 length: 18
J gene: TRBJ2-1
D gene: TRBD2
V gene: TRBV5-1
CDR3 DNA: TGCGCCAGCAGCTTGGGCACATTAGCGGGAGGGTCCTACAATGAGCAGTTCTTC
CDR3 protein: CASSLGTLAGGSYNEQFF

clone size: .
CDR3 length: 16
J gene: TRBJ1-1
D gene: TRBD1
V gene: TRBV5-1
CDR3 DNA: TGCGCCAGCAGCTTGCGGACAGGGTCGGTGAACACTGAAGCTTTCTTT
CDR3 protein: CASSLRTGSVNTEAFF

clone size: .
CDR3 length: 14
J gene: TRBJ2-3
D gene: .
V gene: TRBV5-1
CDR3 DNA: TGCGCCAGCAGCTTGGGAGGACTCACAGATACGCAGTATTTT
CDR3 protein: CASSLGGLTDTQYF

clone size: once
CDR3 length: 15
J gene: TRBJ1-6
D gene: TRBD1
V gene: TRBV6-6
CDR3 DNA: TGTGCCAGCAGTAGAACCGGGACAGATAATTCACCCCTCCACTTT
CDR3 protein: CASSRTGTDNSPLHF

clone size: .
CDR3 length: 17
J gene: TRBJ2-1
D gene: TRBD1
V gene: TRBV6-4
CDR3 DNA: TGTGCCAGCAGTGACTCAGAGGGTGACAGGGGGCTCAATGAGCAGTTCTTC
CDR3 protein: CASSDSEGDRGLNEQFF

clone size: .
CDR3 length: 14
J gene: TRBJ2-2
D gene: TRBD2
V gene: TRBV11-2
CDR3 DNA: TGTGCCAGCAGCTCAAGGACTAGCATCGGGGAGCTGTTTTTT
CDR3 protein: CASSSRTSIGELFF

clone size: once
CDR3 length: 15
J gene: TRBJ1-4
D gene: .
V gene: TRBV5-4
CDR3 DNA: TGTGCCAGCAGCTTGGGGGGAGAGGCTAATGAAAAACTGTTTTTT
CDR3 protein: CASSLGGEANEKLFF

clone size: .
CDR3 length: 15
J gene: TRBJ1-5
D gene: .
V gene: TRBV6-1
CDR3 DNA: TGTGCCAGCAGTGAAGCGCCGGGGAGTGACCAGCCCCAGCATTTT
CDR3 protein: CASSEAPGSDQPQHF

clone size: .
CDR3 length: 15
J gene: TRBJ1-5
D gene: .
V gene: TRBV2
CDR3 DNA: TGTGCCAGCGGCAATTCGGGGGGCGGCAATCAGCCCCAGCATTTT
CDR3 protein: CASGNSGGGNQPQHF

clone size: .
CDR3 length: 16
J gene: TRBJ2-3
D gene: .
V gene: TRBV4-3
CDR3 DNA: TGCGCCAGCAGCCAAAGGCGGGGAGGAAGTATAGATACGCAGTATTTT
CDR3 protein: CASSQRRGGSIDTQYF

clone size: .
CDR3 length: 9
J gene: TRBJ2-5
D gene: .
V gene: TRBV20-1
CDR3 DNA: TGCTCCGCCGGAGAGACCCAGTACTTC
CDR3 protein: CSAGETQYF

clone size: .
CDR3 length: 14
J gene: TRBJ1-5
D gene: TRBD1
V gene: TRBV3-1/TRBV3-2
CDR3 DNA: TGTGCCAGCAGCCAGGAGGACAGGGGCCAGCCCCAGCATTTT
CDR3 protein: CASSQEDRGQPQHF

clone size: .
CDR3 length: 16
J gene: TRBJ2-2
D gene: .
V gene: TRBV2
CDR3 DNA: TGTGCCAGCAGTCTCTTTTTGACAGGTTCCTCCGGGGAGCTGTTTTTT
CDR3 protein: CASSLFLTGSSGELFF

clone size: .
CDR3 length: 15
J gene: TRBJ2-3
D gene: TRBD2
V gene: TRBV7-3
CDR3 DNA: TGTGCCAGCAGCCCGCTAGCGGAGAGCACAGATACGCAGTATTTT
CDR3 protein: CASSPLAESTDTQYF

clone size: .
CDR3 length: 14
J gene: TRBJ2-1
D gene: TRBD2
V gene: TRBV19
CDR3 DNA: TGTGCCACCGCCCTAGCGGGAGGGCCGGGTGAGCAGTTCTTC
CDR3 protein: CATALAGGPGEQFF

clone size: .
CDR3 length: 13
J gene: TRBJ2-2
D gene: .
V gene: TRBV14
CDR3 DNA: TGTGCCAGCAGCCTTCGACACCCCGGGGAGCTGTTTTTT
CDR3 protein: CASSLRHPGELFF